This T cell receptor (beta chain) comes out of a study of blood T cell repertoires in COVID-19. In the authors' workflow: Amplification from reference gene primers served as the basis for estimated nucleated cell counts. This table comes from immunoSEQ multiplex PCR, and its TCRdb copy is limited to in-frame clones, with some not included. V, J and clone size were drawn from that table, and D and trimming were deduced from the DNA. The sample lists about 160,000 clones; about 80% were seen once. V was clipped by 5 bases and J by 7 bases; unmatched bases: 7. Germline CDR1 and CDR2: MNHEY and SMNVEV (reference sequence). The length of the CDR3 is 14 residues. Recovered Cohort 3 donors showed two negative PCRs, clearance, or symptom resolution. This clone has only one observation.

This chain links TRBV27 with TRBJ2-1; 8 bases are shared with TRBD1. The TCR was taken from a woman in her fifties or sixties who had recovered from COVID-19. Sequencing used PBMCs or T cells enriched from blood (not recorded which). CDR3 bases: TGTGCCAGCAGTCCTGGGACAGGCCAAAATGAGCAGTTCTTC. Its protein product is CASSPGTGQNEQFF.